The clone carrying this T cell receptor (beta chain) has ten or more counts. Its specificity is not known. This specimen belongs to a study of identical twins. Findings of the study overall: The models systematically underestimated how much out-of-frame TCR alpha was shared in monozygotic twins. Within twin pairs, the out-of-frame alpha sequences they shared showed excess low generation probability.

TCRdb reanalysed the 5' RACE reads using MiXCR and keeps one entry per CDR3 protein. The sample contains fewer than 550,000 distinct CDR3 sequences, around 15% of which appear only once. The same data also contributed to another study, on yellow fever vaccine responses in identical twins. That source notes: Twin vaccine T cell responses reportedly seemed partly convergent, partly personalized.

The clonotype comes from a young woman in good health. Source material: CD4+ T cells sorted from blood.

The CDR3 protein is CASSPGQGLETQYF. CDR3 sequence (DNA): TGCGCCAGCAGCCCCGGACAGGGTTTGGAGACCCAGTACTTC. The chain joins TRBV5-1 to TRBJ2-5, with 8 nucleotides matching TRBD1. Losses at the gene ends were 4 bases for V and 5 bases for J; bases not matched to a gene: 7. The CDR3 runs 14 residues. In germline, CDR1 is SGHRS, CDR2 YFSETQ.